One and the same sample provided the 30 T cell receptor beta chains below, sequenced in a study of cytomegalovirus exposure and HLA in healthy donors. Primers for the PCR totalled 60 Vbeta and 13 Jbeta. TCRdb keeps only in-frame clones here, not all; method: immunoSEQ multiplex PCR. The sample holds just over 150,000 clones; about 86% are singletons and the top ten take roughly 1.8%. Sequencing used PBMCs. The receptors shown here come from a woman under 30 in good health and CMV-seronegative.

The chain employs TRBV9 and TRBJ2-7, with a tentative D call TRBD2 (6 bases). Trimming shortened V by 3 bases and J by 2 bases, and 15 bases separated the two germline ends. The CDR3 consists of 15 residues. In germline, CDR1 is SGDLS, CDR2 YYNGEE. CDR3 bases: TGTGCCAGCAGCGCCCGGCCGGGGGACGCCTACGAGCAGTACTTC. It encodes CASSARPGDAYEQYF.

The rearrangement uses TRBV14 and TRBJ1-2, with no clear D. The ends were cut back, 0 bases at V and 10 bases at J, with 12 bases in the middle. The germline V gene has CDR1 SGHDN and CDR2 FVKESK. The CDR3 length is 13 residues. The CDR3 spells CASSQENPRLYTF. As DNA, the CDR3 is TGTGCCAGCAGCCAAGAGAACCCGCGCCTCTACACCTTC. Supplemented by reference TRBV14 and TRBJ1-2, the full variable domain reads EAGVTQFPSHSVIEKGQTVTLRCDPISGHDNLYWYRRVMGKEIKFLLHFVKESKQDESGMPNNRFLAERTGGTYSTLKVQPAELEDSGVYFCASSQENPRLYTFGSGTRLTVV.

CDR3 in amino acids: CASSHNAGAPTDTQYF. The CDR3 DNA is TGCGCCAGCAGCCATAACGCGGGGGCTCCCACAGATACGCAGTATTTT. This sequence joins TRBV4-1 and TRBJ2-3; tentatively, D is TRBD2 (7 bases). Per the germline V gene, CDR1 is MGHRA and CDR2 is YSYEKL. CDR3 length equals 16 residues. With 3 bases removed from V and 2 bases from J, the gap between germline ends came to 15 bases.

The chain is built from TRBV11-1 and TRBJ1-1, with a weak D call TRBD1 (5 bases). CDR3 length: 14 amino acids. Germline values: CDR1 SGHAT, CDR2 FQDESV (reference sequence). The ends were cut back, 1 base at V and 1 base at J, with 7 bases in the middle. The CDR3 bases are TGTGCCAGCAGCTTAGGGGGCGAGAACACTGAAGCTTTCTTT. Protein: CASSLGGENTEAFF.

This chain uses TRBV2 with TRBJ2-6; TRBD1 might be the D (5 bases). V was cut by 0 bases and J by 3 bases, with 6 bases left in between. CDR3 length: 15 amino acids. Germline V gene sequence: CDR1 SNHLY, CDR2 FYNNEI. The CDR3 region is CASSEAQGGANVLTF. The CDR3 DNA reads as TGTGCCAGCAGTGAAGCGCAGGGTGGGGCCAACGTCCTGACTTTC.

The chain couples TRBV6-5 to TRBJ1-6; a weak D match, TRBD1 (5 bases). Germline V CDR1 and CDR2: MNHEY, SVGAGI. This CDR3 region has 15 residues. Trimming removed 2 bases at V and 10 bases at J, with 15 bases between. The DNA for the CDR3 is TGTGCCAGCAGTTACCAGGGTCAGGCTGGATCACCCCTCCACTTT. Its protein product is CASSYQGQAGSPLHF.

The chain uses TRBV18 and TRBJ2-7; a possible D gene is TRBD1 (6 bases). The germline CDR1 and CDR2 sequences are KGHSH and LQKENI. There are 12 residues in the CDR3. The ends were cut back, 3 bases at V and 4 bases at J, with 7 bases in the middle. CDR3 amino acids: CASSPGQYEQYF. CDR3 sequence (DNA): TGTGCCAGCTCACCCGGACAGTACGAGCAGTACTTC.

The chain combines TRBV6-5 with TRBJ1-3, with 7 bases that match TRBD1. Trimming took 5 bases from V and 6 from J; bases not matched to a gene: 7. Germline V gene sequence: CDR1 MNHEY, CDR2 SVGAGI. The CDR3 contains 14 residues. CDR3 nucleotides: TGTGCCAGCAGTCTAGGGACAGACGTAAACACCATATATTTT. This codes for CASSLGTDVNTIYF.

This clone was seen only once. The gene calls are TRBV6-5 and TRBJ1-1; a possible D gene is TRBD1 (6 bases). CDR3 length: 11 amino acids. Germline V gives CDR1 MNHEY, CDR2 SVGAGI. V was trimmed by 6 bases and J by 11 bases, leaving 13 bases between them. The chain's CDR3 is CASRQGPEAFF. CDR3 in DNA: TGTGCCAGCAGACAGGGCCCGGAGGCTTTCTTT.

The gene calls are TRBV7-2 and TRBJ1-6, with a possible D match to TRBD1 (5 bases). V was clipped by 2 bases and J by 5 bases, with 13 bases between them. Germline assignment: CDR1 SGHTA and CDR2 FQGNSA. This CDR3 region has 16 residues. CDR3 sequence reads: CASSLPWGIDNSPLHF. The CDR3 region has the DNA TGTGCCAGCAGCTTACCCTGGGGCATAGATAATTCACCCCTCCACTTT.

CDR3 in DNA: TGTGCCAGCAGCCATTCGCCAGGCTATGGCTACACCTTC. Amino acids: CASSHSPGYGYTF. V and J are TRBV6-1 and TRBJ1-2; D not certain. CDR1 and CDR2 from the germline V gene are MNHNS and SASEGT. The CDR3 extends over 13 amino acids. The V end lost 6 bases, the J end lost 4 bases, and 12 bases lay between the germline ends.

This clone was recorded once. The chain joins TRBV5-1 to TRBJ2-7, with a possible D match to TRBD2 (6 bases). The CDR3 is made up of 19 amino acids. In germline, CDR1 is SGHRS, CDR2 YFSETQ. Between the trimmed V and J ends, which lost 4 bases and 0 bases, there was a span of 26 bases. CDR3 region: CASSPIGGTDRRFSYEQYF. The CDR3 DNA sequence: TGCGCCAGCAGCCCAATAGGAGGGACCGACAGAAGATTCTCCTACGAGCAGTACTTC.

The CDR3 loop is CASSFGTSGVETQYF. The CDR3 DNA is TGTGCCAGCAGCTTCGGGACTAGCGGGGTAGAGACCCAGTACTTC. The chain is built from TRBV7-9 and TRBJ2-5, with 13 positions matching TRBD2. This CDR3 comprises 15 residues. Trimming removed 3 bases from V and 4 bases from J; junction bases left unmatched: 2. CDR1 and CDR2 (germline): SEHNR, FQNEAQ (reference sequence).

V usage is TRBV7-8 and J usage is TRBJ2-4; 7 nucleotides line up with TRBD2. The CDR3 extends over 17 amino acids. Germline CDR1 SGHVS, CDR2 FQNEAQ. Trimming at V came to 1 base and at J to 3 bases, leaving 9 bases not matched to a gene. CDR3 nucleotide sequence: TGTGCCAGCAGCTTAGAGTTAGGGGCGGGAGACAAAAACATTCAGTACTTC. Residues: CASSLELGAGDKNIQYF. Full variable domain (remainder filled in from reference TRBV7-8 and TRBJ2-4): GAGVSQSPRYKVAKRGQDVALRCDPISGHVSLFWYQQALGQGPEFLTYFQNEAQLDKSGLPSDRFFAERPEGSVSTLKIQRTQQEDSAVYLCASSLELGAGDKNIQYFGAGTRLSVL.

This chain connects TRBV5-4 to TRBJ2-7, with 9 positions matching TRBD1. Losses at the gene ends were 7 bases for V and 5 bases for J; bases not matched to a gene: 13. Germline values: CDR1 SGHNT, CDR2 YYREEE (reference sequence). The length of the CDR3 is 15 residues. CDR3 region: CASRPLGQGTDEQYF. CDR3 nucleotides: TGTGCCAGCCGCCCATTGGGACAGGGAACTGACGAGCAGTACTTC.

The CDR3 DNA is TGTGCCAGCAGTTTCCTCGGACAGCACAATCAGCCCCAGCATTTT. Protein product: CASSFLGQHNQPQHF. V and J are TRBV6-5 and TRBJ1-5; TRBD1 might be the D (6 bases). Between the trimmed V and J ends, which lost 4 bases and 3 bases, there was a span of 13 bases. The CDR3 length is 15 residues. Germline assignment: CDR1 MNHEY and CDR2 SVGAGI.

This chain joins TRBV27 and TRBJ2-1, with 8 bases fitting TRBD2. The germline gives CDR1 MNHEY, CDR2 SMNVEV (reference sequence). The ends lost 4 bases at V and 0 bases at J; junction bases unmatched: 11. The CDR3 totals 18 residues. For the CDR3, the DNA is TGTGCCAGCAGTTCCCTCCGGGAGCGGGAGAACTCCTACAATGAGCAGTTCTTC. Amino acids: CASSSLRERENSYNEQFF.

V is TRBV30 and J is TRBJ2-5, with a possible D match to TRBD2 (5 bases). The end of the DNA fits TRBJ2-7 better, so the J call may be wrong. Germline V lookup: CDR1 GTSNPN, CDR2 SVGIG (reference sequence). This CDR3 has 15 amino acids. CDR3 residues: CAWSGGEPGRYEQYF. The CDR3 DNA sequence: TGTGCCTGGAGTGGGGGAGAGCCCGGTCGATACGAGCAGTACTTC.

This clone was detected a few times. V usage is TRBV6-5 and J usage is TRBJ2-7, with TRBD2 as a possible D gene (5 bases). Germline loops: CDR1 MNHEY, CDR2 SVGAGI. The CDR3 spans 12 residues. With 8 bases removed from V and 2 bases from J, the gap between germline ends came to 10 bases. CDR3 bases: TGTGCCAGCGGGGAGAGACCCTACGAGCAGTACTTC. It is translated as CASGERPYEQYF.

There are a few counts of this clone. The gene calls are TRBV2 and TRBJ1-3; D is uncertain. The length of the CDR3 is 12 residues. Germline V gene data show CDR1 as SNHLY and CDR2 as FYNNEI. V gave up 3 bases and J gave up 3 bases, with 3 bases separating them. CDR3 in DNA: TGTGCCAGCAGTGACCGTGGAAACACCATATATTTT. It translates to CASSDRGNTIYF.

In this sample, this clone turned up a few times. CDR3 in DNA: TGCGCCAGCAGCTTGGCCGGGACTCAACTCACCGGGGAGCTGTTTTTT. Translation gives CASSLAGTQLTGELFF. The chain carries TRBV5-1 and TRBJ2-2; TRBD2 is a possible D gene (6 bases). CDR1 and CDR2 (germline): SGHRS, YFSETQ. CDR3 length equals 16 residues. V was clipped by 0 bases and J by 4 bases, with 13 bases between them.

V gene TRBV2 combines with J gene TRBJ2-1, with 12 bases identical to TRBD2. With 6 bases clipped from V and 7 bases from J, the junction kept 7 bases outside the gene matches. From germline, CDR1 is SNHLY and CDR2 FYNNEI. This CDR3 comprises 15 residues. The CDR3 region is CASSPTSGGRNEQFF. The CDR3, as DNA: TGTGCCAGCAGCCCCACTAGCGGGGGGAGAAATGAGCAGTTCTTC.

The chain carries TRBV21-1 and TRBJ2-3; the table assigns TRBD2, which was not confirmed against the DNA. TRBV21-1 is a pseudogene. The CDR3 consists of 16 residues. In nucleotides, the CDR3 is TGTGCCAGCAGCTATGTGGTGCGGGGGGAGGGTAATACGCAGTATTTT. Protein: CASSYVVRGEGNTQYF.

The CDR3 region is CASSQGAAGVAKNIQYF. CDR3 nucleotides: TGCGCCAGCAGCCAAGGGGCGGCGGGGGTGGCCAAAAACATTCAGTACTTC. The rearrangement joins TRBV4-1 to TRBJ2-4, with 7 bases matching TRBD2. The J segment lost 1 base and the V segment lost 1 base, leaving 7 bases of the junction unmatched. The CDR3 runs 17 residues. Per germline, CDR1 MGHRA and CDR2 YSYEKL.

V is TRBV5-1 and J is TRBJ1-1; possible D gene TRBD1, 6 bases. This CDR3 spans 15 amino acids. Germline V gives CDR1 SGHRS, CDR2 YFSETQ. The ends were cut back, 6 bases at V and 0 bases at J, with 15 bases in the middle. CDR3 sequence: CASKDTGRMNTEAFF. CDR3 nucleotides: TGCGCCAGCAAGGATACAGGGAGAATGAACACTGAAGCTTTCTTT.

This clone occurred once. The chain carries TRBV11-2 and TRBJ2-2; 7 nucleotides line up with TRBD2. The germline V gene encodes CDR1 SGHAT and CDR2 FQNNGV. This CDR3 is built from 15 residues. Trimming at V came to 7 bases and at J to 3 bases, leaving 8 bases not matched to a gene. Here the CDR3 reads CASTRGGLDTGELFF. Here the CDR3 DNA reads TGTGCCAGCACACGGGGAGGGCTGGACACCGGGGAGCTGTTTTTT. Supplemented by reference TRBV11-2 and TRBJ2-2, the full variable domain reads EAGVAQSPRYKIIEKRQSVAFWCNPISGHATLYWYQQILGQGPKLLIQFQNNGVVDDSQLPKDRFSAERLKGVDSTLKIQPAKLEDSAVYLCASTRGGLDTGELFFGEGSRLTVL.

The chain uses TRBV5-1 and TRBJ1-5; D is uncertain. The germline V and J ends were trimmed by 1 base and 6 bases, with 14 bases remaining between them. Germline V gene data show CDR1 as SGHRS and CDR2 as YFSETQ. The CDR3 extends over 15 amino acids. Here the CDR3 reads CASSLSGILSQPQHF. The CDR3 bases are TGCGCCAGCAGCTTGTCAGGAATCTTGAGTCAGCCCCAGCATTTT.

The chain has TRBV12-2 and TRBJ2-7; no check of the table's D call, TRBD1, against the DNA was made. TRBV12-2 is termed a pseudogene. This CDR3 has 14 residues. The CDR3 loop is CASRLGTGGAEQYF. The CDR3 nucleotides read TGTGCAAGTCGCTTAGGGACAGGGGGCGCCGAGCAGTACTTC.

This rearrangement joins TRBV27 to TRBJ2-2; possible D gene TRBD2, 6 bases. The germline V gene encodes CDR1 MNHEY and CDR2 SMNVEV (reference sequence). Trimming took 2 bases from V and 3 from J, leaving 13 bases between them. The length of the CDR3 is 16 residues. CDR3: CASSLTWGDYTGELFF. CDR3 nucleotide sequence: TGTGCCAGCAGTTTAACGTGGGGGGATTACACCGGGGAGCTGTTTTTT.

The V and J genes are TRBV9 and TRBJ2-7; TRBD2 aligns across 8 bases. V dropped 3 bases and J dropped 8; count of bases not matched to a gene: 13. The CDR3 consists of 15 residues. Per the germline V gene, CDR1 is SGDLS and CDR2 is YYNGEE. CDR3 loop: CASSALAGTRDQQYF. In DNA, the CDR3 is TGTGCCAGCAGCGCACTGGCGGGGACTAGGGACCAGCAGTACTTC.